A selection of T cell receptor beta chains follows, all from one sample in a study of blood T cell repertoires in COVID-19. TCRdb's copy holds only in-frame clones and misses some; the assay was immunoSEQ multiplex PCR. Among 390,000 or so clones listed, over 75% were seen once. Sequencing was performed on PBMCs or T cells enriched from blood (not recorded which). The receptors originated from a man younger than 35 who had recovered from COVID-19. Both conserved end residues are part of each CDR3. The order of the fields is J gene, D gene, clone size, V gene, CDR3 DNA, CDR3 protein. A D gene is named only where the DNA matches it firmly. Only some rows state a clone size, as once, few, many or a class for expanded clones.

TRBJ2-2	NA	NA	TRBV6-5	TGTGCCAGCAAAGAGGGAGGATCCTTTCCCGGGGAGCTGTTTTTT	CASKEGGSFPGELFF
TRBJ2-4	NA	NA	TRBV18	TGTGCCAGCTCACCTTCCGGGGACATTCAGTACTTC	CASSPSGDIQYF
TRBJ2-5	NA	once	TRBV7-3	TGTGCCAGCAGCTTAGCGGGGAACCAAGAGACCCAGTACTTC	CASSLAGNQETQYF
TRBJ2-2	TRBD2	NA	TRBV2	TGTGCCAGCAGTGTAGTCGCGGGAGCAACCGGGGAGCTGTTTTTT	CASSVVAGATGELFF
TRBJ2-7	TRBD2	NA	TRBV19	TGTGCCAGTAGTAGGACTAGCGGGGATTCCTACGAGCAGTACTTC	CASSRTSGDSYEQYF
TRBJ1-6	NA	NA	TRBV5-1	TGCGCCAGCAGCTTTCTCCCCGCGGCGGGTAATTCACCCCTCCACTTT	CASSFLPAAGNSPLHF
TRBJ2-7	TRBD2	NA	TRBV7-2	TGTGCCAGCAGCTTACTCGCCTGGGGACTAGCCTCCTACGAGCAGTACTTC	CASSLLAWGLASYEQYF
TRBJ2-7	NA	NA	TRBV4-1	TGCGCCAGCAGCCAAGTTTTCGGGAATAGTTTAGTCTCCTACGAGCAGTACTTC	CASSQVFGNSLVSYEQYF
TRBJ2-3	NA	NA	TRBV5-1	TGCGCCAGCAGCTTGGACCCCCTGCGGGCAGGGGTCACAGATACGCAGTATTTT	CASSLDPLRAGVTDTQYF
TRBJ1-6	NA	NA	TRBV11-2	TGTGCCAGCACTCTAGACAGACCAGGGGATTCACCCCTCCACTTT	CASTLDRPGDSPLHF
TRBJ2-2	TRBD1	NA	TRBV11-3	TGTGCCAGCACCAATAACAGGGGGCATAACGGGGAGCTGTTTTTT	CASTNNRGHNGELFF
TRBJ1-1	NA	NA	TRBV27	TGTGCCAGCAGCCGAACGACAGGTATTCTCACTGAAGCTTTCTTT	CASSRTTGILTEAFF
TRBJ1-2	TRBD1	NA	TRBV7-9	TGTGCCAGCAGCTTAGAGGACAGGGCCTACTATGGCTACACCTTC	CASSLEDRAYYGYTF
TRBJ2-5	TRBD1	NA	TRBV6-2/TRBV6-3	TGTGCCAGCAGTGCCCGGGACAGACTACAAGAGACCCAGTACTTC	CASSARDRLQETQYF
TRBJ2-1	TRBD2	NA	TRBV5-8	TGTGCCAGCAGCATTCTAGCGGGAGTGGGTAATGAGCAGTTCTTC	CASSILAGVGNEQFF
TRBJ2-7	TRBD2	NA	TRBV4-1	TGCGCCAGCAGCCGCGGGACTAGCGGGAGCTACGAGCAGTACTTC	CASSRGTSGSYEQYF
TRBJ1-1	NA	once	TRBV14	TGTGCCAGCAGCCAAGTCGGCCGGAGCCCCATGAACACTGAAGCTTTCTTT	CASSQVGRSPMNTEAFF
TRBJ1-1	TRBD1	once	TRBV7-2	TGTGCCAGCAGCTTAGACACAGGGGGCAAGTTTGCTTTCTTT	CASSLDTGGKFAFF
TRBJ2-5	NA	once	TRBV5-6	TGTGCCAGCAGCAAAACAGGTCAACAGTACTTC	CASSKTGQQYF
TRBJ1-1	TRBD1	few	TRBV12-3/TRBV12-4	TGTGCCAGCAGTATAGGGACAGTTACTGAAGCTTTCTTT	CASSIGTVTEAFF
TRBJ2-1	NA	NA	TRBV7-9	TGTGCCAGCAGCTTACTAAGCGGTCCCTACAATGAGCAGTTCTTC	CASSLLSGPYNEQFF
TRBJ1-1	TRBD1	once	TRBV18	TGTGCCAGCTCACCACCGGACAGGGGGAATGAAGCTTTCTTT	CASSPPDRGNEAFF
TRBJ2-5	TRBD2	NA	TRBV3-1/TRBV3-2	TGTGCCAGCAGCCAATTCGTTAGCGGGGGGGAGACCCAGTACTTC	CASSQFVSGGETQYF
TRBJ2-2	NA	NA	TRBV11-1	TGTGCCAGCAGCTTAGCGGGCCGGAACACCGGGGAGCTGTTTTTT	CASSLAGRNTGELFF
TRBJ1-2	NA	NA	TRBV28	TGTGCCAGCAGTTTATACCGGGATAAGAGAGGAGGCTACACCTTC	CASSLYRDKRGGYTF
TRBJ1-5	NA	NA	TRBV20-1	TGCAGTGCTAGTTCCGGGACTGCCCATAATCAGCCCCAGCATTTT	CSASSGTAHNQPQHF
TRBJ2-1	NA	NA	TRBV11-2	TGTGCCAGCAGCTTAGGGGCAGCCCCTCCGCGAAATGAGCAGTTCTTC	CASSLGAAPPRNEQFF
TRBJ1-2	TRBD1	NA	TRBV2	TGTGCCAGCCAAACCACAGGGGAAGTCTCTGGCTACACCTTC	CASQTTGEVSGYTF
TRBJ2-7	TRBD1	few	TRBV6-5	TGTGCCAGCAGTTACGCGACAGGGGGCGCCTACGAGCAGTACTTC	CASSYATGGAYEQYF
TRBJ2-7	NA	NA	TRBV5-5	TGTGCCAGCAGCTTCAACTACGAGCAGTACTTC	CASSFNYEQYF
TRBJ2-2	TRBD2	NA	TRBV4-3	TGCGCCAGCAGCCCCAGCAGCGGGAGATCTACCGGGGAGCTGTTTTTT	CASSPSSGRSTGELFF
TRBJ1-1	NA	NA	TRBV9	TGTGCCAGCAGCGCTACCCCTGAAAACACTGAAGCTTTCTTT	CASSATPENTEAFF
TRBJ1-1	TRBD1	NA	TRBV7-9	TGTGCCAGCAGCTGGGGGACAGGGGGCAACACTGAAGCTTTCTTT	CASSWGTGGNTEAFF
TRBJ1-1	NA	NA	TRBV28	TGTGCCAGCAGTTTTTTTCAGGGAAACACTGAAGCTTTCTTT	CASSFFQGNTEAFF
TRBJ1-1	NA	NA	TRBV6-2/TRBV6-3	TGTGCCAGCAGCCCTGGACTTGGAGCTTTCTTT	CASSPGLGAFF
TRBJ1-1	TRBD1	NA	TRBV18	TGTGCCAGCTCACCGAGGACAGGGACCGACACTGAAGCTTTCTTT	CASSPRTGTDTEAFF
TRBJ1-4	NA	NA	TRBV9	TGTGCCAGCAGCTCATCTGGAGGCGCCGGGGGTGAAAAACTGTTTTTT	CASSSSGGAGGEKLFF